Below, 23 T cell receptor beta chains from the same sample are listed, as sequenced in a study. TCRdb recomputed calls from the 5' RACE reads with MiXCR, one row per CDR3 protein. The sample yields some 62,000 distinct CDR3 sequences, 22% seen once. Sample: memory CD4+ T cells sorted from a lymph node. Subset indicated: memory CD4+ T cells, CD4+CD45RO+CD25-. The receptor source for this set is a female donor with breast cancer.

The chain has TRBV13 and TRBJ2-3; no firm D call. V was trimmed by 1 base and J by 8 bases, leaving 16 bases between them. This CDR3 region has 15 residues. CDR1 and CDR2 from the germline V gene are PRHDT and FYEKMQ (reference sequence). The CDR3 here is CASSLDTASSGTQYF. For the CDR3, the DNA is TGTGCCAGCAGCTTAGATACAGCTAGTTCAGGTACGCAGTATTTT.

This clonotype was seen only a few times. The chain joins TRBV12-3 or TRBV12-4 to TRBJ2-3; 8 positions match TRBD2. The CDR3 loop spans 15 amino acids. With 6 bases clipped from V and 2 bases from J, the junction kept 7 bases outside the gene matches. The CDR3 DNA is TGTGCCAGCAGGAACTTAGCGGGGAACACAGATACGCAGTATTTT. Its translation is CASRNLAGNTDTQYF.

The chain carries TRBV5-6 and TRBJ2-1, with 9 bases lining up with TRBD1. With V trimmed by 0 bases and J by 2 bases, 3 bases remained unmatched. The CDR3 spans 16 residues. The germline CDR1 and CDR2 sequences are SGHDT and YYEEEE. CDR3 residues: CASSLDYRGPYNEQFF. In nucleotides, the CDR3 is TGTGCCAGCAGCTTGGACTACAGGGGGCCCTACAATGAGCAGTTCTTC. Filled out from reference TRBV5-6 and TRBJ2-1, the complete variable domain reads DAGVTQSPTHLIKTRGQQVTLRCSPKSGHDTVSWYQQALGQGPQFIFQYYEEEERQRGNFPDRFSGHQFPNYSSELNVNALLLGDSALYLCASSLDYRGPYNEQFFGPGTRLTVL.

The chain uses TRBV19 and TRBJ1-1; no firm D call. The CDR3 has 13 amino acids. The V gene lost 1 base and the J gene lost 4 bases, with 7 bases spanning the gap. CDR1 and CDR2 (germline): LNHDA, SQIVND (reference sequence). The DNA for the CDR3 is TGTGCCAGTAGTATAGTTGAGGGCACTGAAGCTTTCTTT. Its protein is CASSIVEGTEAFF.

This clonotype showed up just a few times. At one of its ends the junction is not consistent with the germline gene, which may arise from a read error. The rearrangement joins TRBV29-1 to TRBJ2-2, with 8 nucleotides matching TRBD2. The germline CDR1 and CDR2 sequences are SQVTM and ANQGSEA. The CDR3 spans 16 residues. The CDR3 DNA follows: TGCAGCGTCTCCGGGGGGGACCCTGCGAACACCGGGGAGCTGTTCTTT. Its protein product is CSVSGGDPANTGELFF.

Only a few counts were recorded for this clonotype. V and J are TRBV4-1 and TRBJ1-4; possibly TRBD1 for D (5 bases). Germline CDR1 MGHRA, CDR2 YSYEKL. This CDR3 comprises 17 residues. Trimming removed 4 bases from V and 4 bases from J, with 19 bases in between. The CDR3 nucleotides read TGCGCCAGCAGCCGCTCGGGGGTATATCCGTTTAATGAAAAACTGTTTTTT. This codes for CASSRSGVYPFNEKLFF.

In this sample, this clonotype turned up a few times. The rearrangement uses TRBV20-1 and TRBJ2-3, with 11 positions matching TRBD2. Per germline, CDR1 DFQATT and CDR2 SNEGSKA (reference sequence). The CDR3 has 14 amino acids. V dropped 6 bases and J dropped 3; count of bases not matched to a gene: 5. The CDR3 loop reads CSAVAGGPTDTQYF. The CDR3 DNA follows: TGCAGTGCCGTAGCGGGAGGGCCGACAGATACGCAGTATTTT.

The chain recombines TRBV7-2 with TRBJ2-3, with D unresolved. CDR1 is SGHTA and CDR2 is FQGNSA in the germline V gene. Trimming removed 2 bases from V and 0 bases from J, with 9 bases in between. The CDR3 has 15 amino acids. CDR3 DNA sequence: TGTGCCAGCAGCTTAATAGGCGTCAGCACAGATACGCAGTATTTT. This encodes CASSLIGVSTDTQYF.

The chain has TRBV5-1 and TRBJ1-1; TRBD1 agrees at 9 bases. After removal of 8 bases from V and 4 bases from J, the junction contained 9 bases not matched to a gene. The germline V gene encodes CDR1 SGHRS and CDR2 YFSETQ. CDR3 length: 14 residues. This chain's CDR3 is CASGEGTGSTEAFF. In nucleotides, the CDR3 is TGCGCCAGTGGGGAGGGGACAGGGTCCACTGAAGCTTTCTTT. Full variable domain (rest looked up from reference TRBV5-1 and TRBJ1-1): KAGVTQTPRYLIKTRGQQVTLSCSPISGHRSVSWYQQTPGQGLQFLFEYFSETQRNKGNFPGRFSGRQFSNSRSEMNVSTLELGDSALYLCASGEGTGSTEAFFGQGTRLTVV.

V usage is TRBV7-9 and J usage is TRBJ2-4; D may be TRBD1 (6 bases). The CDR3 totals 17 residues. Looked up from germline, CDR1 is SEHNR and CDR2 is FQNEAQ (reference sequence). V was trimmed by 1 base and J by 8 bases, leaving 21 bases between them. The DNA for the CDR3 is TGTGCCAGCAGCTTAGGACGAAAAAGTCTAGCAGGGGACATTCAGTACTTC. Residues: CASSLGRKSLAGDIQYF.

This sequence joins TRBV20-1 and TRBJ2-5; TRBD2 matches at 12 bases. V lost 5 bases, J lost 5 bases, and 9 bases stayed unmatched. Germline loops: CDR1 DFQATT, CDR2 SNEGSKA (reference sequence). The CDR3 is 15 amino acids. CDR3 nucleotides: TGCAGTGCTGCCGGGACTAGCGGGTCGAGTGAGACCCAGTACTTC. Its translation is CSAAGTSGSSETQYF.

The table lists this clonotype with a few counts. The CDR3 nucleotides read TGTGCCAGCAGCCCTTACCTGGTCCAAGAGACCCAGTACTTC. Residues: CASSPYLVQETQYF. The chain links TRBV5-6 to TRBJ2-5; D not certain. Germline lookup yields CDR1 SGHDT and CDR2 YYEEEE. V was trimmed by 4 bases and J by 1 base, leaving 11 bases between them. CDR3 length: 14 residues. The full variable domain, rest sourced from reference TRBV5-6 and TRBJ2-5, is DAGVTQSPTHLIKTRGQQVTLRCSPKSGHDTVSWYQQALGQGPQFIFQYYEEEERQRGNFPDRFSGHQFPNYSSELNVNALLLGDSALYLCASSPYLVQETQYFGPGTRLLVL.

This clonotype was observed a handful of times. The rearrangement joins TRBV2 to TRBJ2-1, with a weak D call TRBD2 (7 bases). The CDR3 is 13 residues long. Per the germline V gene, CDR1 is SNHLY and CDR2 is FYNNEI. V was pared by 7 bases and J by 9 bases, with 16 bases between. The CDR3 DNA sequence: TGTGCCAGCATAGGACTAGGGGGAGGTGAGCAGTTCTTC. Translating gives CASIGLGGGEQFF.

This clonotype was seen a few times. This chain links TRBV20-1 with TRBJ1-5; TRBD1 agrees at 9 bases. The J segment lost 1 base and the V segment lost 6 bases, leaving 10 bases of the junction unmatched. Germline V gene lookup returns CDR1 DFQATT and CDR2 SNEGSKA (reference sequence). CDR3 length: 16 residues. Here the CDR3 DNA reads TGCAGTGCCCCCAACCCAGACAGGGGGAGCAATCAGCCCCAGCATTTT. Protein: CSAPNPDRGSNQPQHF.

In this sample, this clonotype turned up many times. V and J are TRBV6-6 and TRBJ1-1; D uncertain. This CDR3 has 11 residues. V was clipped by 8 bases and J by 1 base, with 5 bases between them. Germline V gene data show CDR1 as MNHNY and CDR2 as SVGAGI (reference sequence). The CDR3 region is CASGRNTEAFF. CDR3 DNA sequence: TGTGCCAGCGGGAGGAACACTGAAGCTTTCTTT.

The chain links TRBV5-1 to TRBJ1-1; 12 bases align to TRBD1. Germline CDR1 is SGHRS and CDR2 is YFSETQ. The V gene end was trimmed by 4 bases and the J gene end by 0 bases; junction bases not matched to a gene: 7. This CDR3 spans 17 amino acids. CDR3 amino acids: CASSPGDRGPLNTEAFF. The CDR3 DNA reads as TGCGCCAGCAGCCCCGGGGACAGGGGGCCCCTGAACACTGAAGCTTTCTTT.

This clonotype appeared once. At one end, the junction sequence differs from germline, possibly due to a read error. The rearrangement uses TRBV6-2 or TRBV6-3 and TRBJ1-1; D unresolved. The CDR3 totals 12 residues. Germline assignment: CDR1 MNHEY and CDR2 SVGEGT. The CDR3 spells CAIEGPRTESFF. CDR3 nucleotide sequence: TGTGCCATAGAGGGTCCAAGGACTGAATCTTTCTTT.

The table lists this clonotype with a few counts. Written as DNA, the CDR3 is TGTGCCAGCAGCGCCCCGCTGCGCGACTATACGCAGTATTTT. Amino acids: CASSAPLRDYTQYF. The chain carries TRBV9 and TRBJ2-3, with unresolved D. Between the trimmed V and J ends, which lost 3 bases and 7 bases, there was a span of 15 bases. The CDR3 is 14 amino acids. CDR1 SGDLS and CDR2 YYNGEE come from the germline V gene.

This chain uses TRBV9 with TRBJ2-3; no reliable D call. Germline V lookup: CDR1 SGDLS, CDR2 YYNGEE. Trimming stripped 0 bases from V and 4 bases from J, with 9 bases between. This CDR3 spans 14 amino acids. The CDR3 DNA reads as TGTGCCAGCAGCGTAGAACCCTTAGCAGATACGCAGTATTTT. This gives the protein CASSVEPLADTQYF.

This chain links TRBV20-1 with TRBJ2-1; 10 positions match TRBD2. V lost 4 bases and J lost 1; bases outside the gene matches: 10. CDR3 length: 17 residues. CDR1 and CDR2 from the germline V gene are DFQATT and SNEGSKA (reference sequence). The CDR3 loop reads CSAIPGGAGGSYNEQFF. CDR3 nucleotide sequence: TGCAGTGCTATCCCTGGGGGAGCGGGAGGGTCCTACAATGAGCAGTTCTTC.

This clonotype was seen a handful of times. The chain couples TRBV7-3 to TRBJ2-1; 11 nucleotides agree with TRBD2. This CDR3 comprises 15 residues. V was clipped by 5 bases and J by 7 bases; unmatched bases: 7. Germline CDR1 is SGHTA and CDR2 is FQGTGA. CDR3 in DNA: TGTGCCAGCAGCAAGGGACTAGCGGACCATAATGAGCAGTTCTTC. Protein: CASSKGLADHNEQFF.

This clonotype was observed at least ten times. This sequence joins TRBV27 and TRBJ2-1; 8 bases fit TRBD2. With V trimmed by 6 bases and J by 6 bases, 4 bases remained unmatched. The CDR3 consists of 13 residues. The germline V gene encodes CDR1 MNHEY and CDR2 SMNVEV (reference sequence). The DNA for the CDR3 is TGTGCCAGCAGAGAACTAGCGGCCAATGAGCAGTTCTTC. This gives the protein CASRELAANEQFF.

The table lists this clonotype with many counts. The V call is TRBV6-5, the J call TRBJ1-1; weak D call: TRBD1 (5 bases). Germline CDR1 is MNHEY and CDR2 is SVGAGI. The CDR3 has 15 amino acids. Trimming pared 7 bases from V and 4 bases from J, leaving 19 bases between. CDR3 DNA: TGTGCCAGCACCAGACAGCTCGGTGGTAGCACTGAAGCTTTCTTT. Residues: CASTRQLGGSTEAFF.